A selection of T cell receptor beta chains follows, all from one sample in a study of blood T cell repertoires in COVID-19. TCRdb's table, derived via immunoSEQ multiplex PCR, lists solely in-frame clones and lacks some. This sample has about 370,000 clones, with around 92% found just once. The specimen sequenced was peripheral blood. The receptor set was obtained from a woman aged 25 to 39 with COVID-19, enrolled during active disease. The CDR3 runs from the conserved cysteine through the conserved F or W. A D gene is named only where the DNA matches it firmly. Clone size is not always given. Where it is, it says once, few, many or a class for expanded clones.

abundance	d_gene	len	v_gene	j_gene	CDR3aa	CDR3nt
.	TRBD1	16	TRBV5-1	TRBJ2-2	CASSLAGQRNTGELFF	TGCGCCAGCAGCTTGGCGGGACAGAGGAACACCGGGGAGCTGTTTTTT
once	.	14	TRBV5-1	TRBJ2-5	CASSLGDYQETQYF	TGCGCCAGCAGCTTGGGAGACTACCAAGAGACCCAGTACTTC
.	.	15	TRBV11-2	TRBJ1-1	CASSPLDKVGTEAFF	TGTGCCAGCAGCCCGTTGGACAAGGTGGGCACTGAAGCTTTCTTT
.	TRBD1	15	TRBV5-1	TRBJ2-7	CASSFGQGSFYEQYF	TGCGCCAGCAGCTTCGGACAGGGAAGTTTCTACGAGCAGTACTTC
.	.	14	TRBV29-1	TRBJ2-3	CSGAGPSGSDTQYF	TGCAGCGGGGCGGGACCTTCCGGGTCAGATACGCAGTATTTT
once	.	12	TRBV24-1	TRBJ1-5	CATSEPGEPQHF	TGTGCCACCAGTGAACCAGGGGAACCCCAGCATTTT
.	.	16	TRBV27	TRBJ1-1	CASSFLAGSVNTEAFF	TGTGCCAGCAGTTTCCTGGCAGGGTCCGTGAACACTGAAGCTTTCTTT
.	.	12	TRBV7-2	TRBJ2-3	CASKYVTDTQYF	TGTGCCAGCAAATATGTCACAGATACGCAGTATTTT
.	TRBD1	16	TRBV2	TRBJ2-4	CASSDRGGFDKNIQYF	TGTGCCAGCAGCGACAGGGGTGGCTTTGACAAAAACATTCAGTACTTC
.	.	16	TRBV7-2	TRBJ1-5	CASSLDGQGSGQPQHF	TGTGCCAGCAGCTTAGATGGGCAGGGTTCAGGTCAGCCCCAGCATTTT
.	.	15	TRBV11-2	TRBJ2-3	CASSLRLLSTDTQYF	TGTGCCAGCAGCTTACGACTTTTAAGCACAGATACGCAGTATTTT
.	.	16	TRBV5-1	TRBJ2-1	CASSQQGPPSYNEQFF	TGCGCCAGCAGCCAACAGGGTCCTCCCTCCTACAATGAGCAGTTCTTC
once	.	15	TRBV5-4	TRBJ2-1	CASSPTGDLYNEQFF	TGTGCCAGCAGCCCGACAGGTGACCTCTACAATGAGCAGTTCTTC
.	.	15	TRBV19	TRBJ1-2	CASSIQRGRQDGYTF	TGTGCCAGTAGTATTCAACGGGGTAGGCAGGATGGCTACACCTTC
.	TRBD2	15	TRBV19	TRBJ2-3	CASSPGLAARDTQYF	TGTGCCAGTAGTCCCGGACTAGCGGCCAGAGATACGCAGTATTTT
.	TRBD1	16	TRBV18	TRBJ2-3	CASSPQAGGRGDTQYF	TGTGCCAGCTCACCACAGGCAGGGGGTCGTGGAGATACGCAGTATTTT
.	TRBD2	19	TRBV28	TRBJ2-1	CASSSSLLTTSAPYNEQFF	TGTGCCAGCAGTTCGTCTCTACTAACCACTAGCGCTCCCTACAATGAGCAGTTCTTC
.	TRBD1	15	TRBV6-2/TRBV6-3	TRBJ2-7	CASSSSRDRTYEQYF	TGTGCCAGCAGTTCTTCAAGGGACAGGACCTACGAGCAGTACTTC
.	.	15	TRBV9	TRBJ1-2	CASSVGAREAAGYTF	TGTGCCAGCAGCGTAGGGGCCAGGGAGGCTGCTGGCTACACCTTC
once	.	13	TRBV4-2	TRBJ1-1	CASSQDPQTEAFF	TGTGCCAGCAGCCAAGACCCACAGACTGAAGCTTTCTTT
.	.	16	TRBV24-1	TRBJ2-3	CATSDGRGAGADTQYF	TGTGCCACCAGTGACGGCAGGGGCGCGGGGGCAGATACGCAGTATTTT
.	.	15	TRBV7-2	TRBJ1-2	CASTHFIAPNYGYTF	TGTGCCAGCACGCACTTCATAGCTCCAAACTATGGCTACACCTTC
.	TRBD1	15	TRBV7-6	TRBJ2-1	CASSSAGTGVNEQFF	TGTGCCAGCAGCTCCGCCGGGACAGGGGTAAATGAGCAGTTCTTC
.	.	11	TRBV6-5	TRBJ1-4	CASSSNEKLFF	TGTGCCAGCAGCTCGAATGAAAAACTGTTTTTT
.	.	18	TRBV6-2/TRBV6-3	TRBJ2-7	CASSSPRDFTFLDYEQYF	TGTGCCAGCAGTTCGCCTCGGGACTTCACTTTTTTGGACTACGAGCAGTACTTC
once	.	13	TRBV29-1	TRBJ1-3	CSVARHPGNTIYF	TGCAGCGTTGCCCGACATCCTGGAAACACCATATATTTT
.	.	11	TRBV20-1	TRBJ1-3	CSARTGNTIYF	TGCAGTGCCAGGACTGGAAACACCATATATTTT
.	.	16	TRBV7-2	TRBJ2-3	CASSPWGGAEKNTQYF	TGTGCCAGCAGCCCATGGGGGGGCGCGGAAAAAAATACGCAGTATTTT
.	TRBD1	15	TRBV2	TRBJ1-2	CASSPRFSTGDGYTF	TGTGCCAGCAGTCCCCGATTCTCGACAGGGGATGGCTACACCTTC
once	TRBD1	14	TRBV5-5	TRBJ2-5	CASSQTGDWETQYF	TGTGCCAGCAGTCAAACAGGGGATTGGGAGACCCAGTACTTC
.	.	14	TRBV6-5	TRBJ2-2	CASSWVGASGELFF	TGTGCCAGCAGCTGGGTGGGGGCATCCGGGGAGCTGTTTTTT
.	TRBD1	13	TRBV11-2	TRBJ1-1	CASSLGQHTEAFF	TGTGCCAGCAGCTTGGGACAGCACACTGAAGCTTTCTTT
.	TRBD2	14	TRBV10-2	TRBJ2-1	CASSLAGRYNEQFF	TGCGCCAGCAGTTTAGCGGGTCGATACAATGAGCAGTTCTTC
.	.	14	TRBV19	TRBJ1-1	CASSIQQDHTEAFF	TGTGCCAGTAGTATTCAACAGGACCACACTGAAGCTTTCTTT
few	.	14	TRBV2	TRBJ2-7	CASSESGSPYEQYF	TGTGCCAGCAGTGAAAGTGGTAGTCCCTACGAGCAGTACTTC
.	TRBD1	14	TRBV11-3	TRBJ1-1	CASSSQGGNTEAFF	TGTGCCAGCAGCTCTCAGGGGGGGAACACTGAAGCTTTCTTT
once	.	13	TRBV13	TRBJ2-7	CASHRGGVNEQYF	TGTGCCAGCCACCGAGGGGGGGTGAACGAGCAGTACTTC
.	.	14	TRBV11-3	TRBJ2-3	CASSYGGGRDTQYF	TGTGCCAGCAGCTACGGGGGCGGGAGAGATACGCAGTATTTT
.	.	14	TRBV10-3	TRBJ1-1	CAISDSGKNTEAFF	TGTGCCATCAGTGATTCCGGGAAGAACACTGAAGCTTTCTTT
.	.	15	TRBV6-2/TRBV6-3	TRBJ2-7	CASSYSMDTTYEQYF	TGTGCCAGCAGTTACTCAATGGACACAACCTACGAGCAGTACTTC
.	.	14	TRBV7-2	TRBJ2-4	CASSLGRDMSIQYF	TGTGCCAGCAGCTTAGGAAGGGACATGAGCATTCAGTACTTC
.	TRBD1	14	TRBV19	TRBJ2-5	CASSGWDRQETQYF	TGTGCCAGTAGTGGTTGGGACAGACAAGAGACCCAGTACTTC
.	TRBD2	15	TRBV7-2	TRBJ2-7	CASGALAGVNYEQYF	TGTGCCAGCGGGGCCCTAGCGGGGGTGAACTACGAGCAGTACTTC
.	.	15	TRBV7-2	TRBJ2-5	CASSLNRVRQETQYF	TGTGCCAGCAGCTTAAATCGCGTTCGACAAGAGACCCAGTACTTC
.	TRBD1	15	TRBV6-2/TRBV6-3	TRBJ1-1	CASSYSPSGGSEAFF	TGTGCCAGCAGTTACTCCCCCTCAGGGGGCTCTGAAGCTTTCTTT
.	.	18	TRBV7-9	TRBJ2-1	CASSLTLMGGQGRNEQFF	TGTGCCAGCAGCTTAACTCTGATGGGCGGGCAGGGGAGAAATGAGCAGTTCTTC
.	.	14	TRBV7-2	TRBJ1-5	CASSFRSVGQPQHF	TGTGCCAGCAGCTTTCGCAGTGTTGGCCAGCCCCAGCATTTT
.	TRBD1	16	TRBV7-2	TRBJ1-6	CASSSPWTGFSSPLHF	TGTGCCAGCAGCTCCCCGTGGACAGGCTTCTCCTCACCCCTCCACTTT
.	TRBD1	17	TRBV7-2	TRBJ1-2	CASSLLRVRGRVYGYTF	TGTGCCAGCAGCTTATTACGGGTGAGGGGGCGCGTCTATGGCTACACCTTC
.	.	18	TRBV28	TRBJ2-3	CASSSRLGTRLSTDTQYF	TGTGCCAGCAGTTCTAGGCTAGGGACAAGGCTTAGCACAGATACGCAGTATTTT
.	.	14	TRBV5-6	TRBJ2-5	CASESEAWLETQYF	TGTGCCAGCGAGAGTGAGGCGTGGTTGGAGACCCAGTACTTC